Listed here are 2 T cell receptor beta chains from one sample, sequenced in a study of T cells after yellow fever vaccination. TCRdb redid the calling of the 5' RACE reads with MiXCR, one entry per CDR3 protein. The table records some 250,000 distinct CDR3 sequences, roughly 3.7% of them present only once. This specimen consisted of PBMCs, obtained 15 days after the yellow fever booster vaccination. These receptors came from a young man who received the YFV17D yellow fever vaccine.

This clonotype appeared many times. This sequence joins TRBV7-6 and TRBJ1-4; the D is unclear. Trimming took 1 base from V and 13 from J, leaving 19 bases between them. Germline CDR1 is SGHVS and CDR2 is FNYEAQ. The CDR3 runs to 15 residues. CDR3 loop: CASSLEAFGSRTLFF. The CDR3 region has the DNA TGTGCCAGCAGCTTAGAGGCCTTCGGCTCGCGGACACTGTTTTTT.

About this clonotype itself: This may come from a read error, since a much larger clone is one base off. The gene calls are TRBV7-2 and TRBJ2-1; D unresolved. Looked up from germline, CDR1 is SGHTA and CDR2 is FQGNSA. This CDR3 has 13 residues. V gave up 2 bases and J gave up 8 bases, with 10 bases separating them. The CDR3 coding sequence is TGTGCCAGCAGCTTATCTAGGAATCATGAGCAGTTCTTC. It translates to CASSLSRNHEQFF. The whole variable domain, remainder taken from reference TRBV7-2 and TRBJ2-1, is GAGVSQSPSNKVTEKGKDVELRCDPISGHTALYWYRQSLGQGLEFLIYFQGNSAPDKSGLPSDRFSAERTGGSVSTLTIQRTQQEDSAVYLCASSLSRNHEQFFGPGTRLTVL.